This note documents a single TCR beta chain sequence. The junction and the germline gene differ at one end; a read error may be behind it. The data stem from a study of T cells after yellow fever vaccination. Germline loops: CDR1 MNHEY, CDR2 SVGEGT. The CDR3 sequence is 15 residues long. Conversion of TCR transcripts into cDNA relied on 5'RACE template switching, which added a universal primer site and UMIs. TCRdb ran MiXCR on the 5' RACE reads and lists one entry per CDR3 protein. Among roughly 94,000 distinct CDR3 sequences listed, about 8.4% were seen once. Sequenced here: CD8+ T cells not binding an NS4B(214-222) dextramer, sorted from PBMCs, sampled roughly 15 days after the first yellow fever vaccination. The gene calls are TRBV6-2 or TRBV6-3 and TRBJ2-1; 8 positions agree with TRBD2. This TCR was sampled from a man between 18 and 29 years old who received the YFV17D yellow fever vaccine. CDR3 nucleotides: TGTCCCAGCAGTCCCCGGGGGGGCTCCTACAATGAGCAGTTCTTC. This gives the protein CPSSPRGGSYNEQFF.